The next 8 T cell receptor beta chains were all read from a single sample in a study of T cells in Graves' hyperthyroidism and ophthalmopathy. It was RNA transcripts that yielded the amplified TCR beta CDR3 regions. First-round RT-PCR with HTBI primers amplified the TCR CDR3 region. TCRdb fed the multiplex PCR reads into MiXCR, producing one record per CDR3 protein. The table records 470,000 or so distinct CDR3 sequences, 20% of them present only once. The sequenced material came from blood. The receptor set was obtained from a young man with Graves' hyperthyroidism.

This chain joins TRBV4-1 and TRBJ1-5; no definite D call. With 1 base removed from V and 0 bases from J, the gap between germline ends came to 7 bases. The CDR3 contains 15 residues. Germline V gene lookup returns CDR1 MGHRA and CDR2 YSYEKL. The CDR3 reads CASSQVPSSNQPQHF. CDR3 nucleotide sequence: TGCGCCAGCAGCCAAGTGCCCAGTAGCAATCAGCCCCAGCATTTT.

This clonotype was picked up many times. CDR3 nucleotide sequence: TGTGCCAGCCTTGGCTCTGGGGCTTTCAGGGTTGCGGAAGCTTTCTTT. It yields the protein CASLGSGAFRVAEAFF. The chain employs TRBV27 and TRBJ1-1; tentative D call: TRBD1 (5 bases). V dropped 8 bases and J dropped 8 bases, with 27 bases sitting between them. The CDR3 has 16 residues. CDR1 and CDR2 (germline): MNHEY, SMNVEV (reference sequence).

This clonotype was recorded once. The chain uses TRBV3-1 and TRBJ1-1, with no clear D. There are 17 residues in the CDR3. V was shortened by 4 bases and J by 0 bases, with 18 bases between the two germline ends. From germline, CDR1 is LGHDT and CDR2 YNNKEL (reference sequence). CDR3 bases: TGTGCCAGCAGCCCCGTTCTGGATTACGGGCTGAACACTGAAGCTTTCTTT. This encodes CASSPVLDYGLNTEAFF.

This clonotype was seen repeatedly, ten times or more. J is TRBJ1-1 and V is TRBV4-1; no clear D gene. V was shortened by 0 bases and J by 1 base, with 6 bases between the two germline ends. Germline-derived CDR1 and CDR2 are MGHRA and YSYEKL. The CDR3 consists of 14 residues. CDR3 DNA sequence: TGCGCCAGCAGCCAAGATCCGGGGAACACTGAAGCTTTCTTT. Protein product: CASSQDPGNTEAFF.

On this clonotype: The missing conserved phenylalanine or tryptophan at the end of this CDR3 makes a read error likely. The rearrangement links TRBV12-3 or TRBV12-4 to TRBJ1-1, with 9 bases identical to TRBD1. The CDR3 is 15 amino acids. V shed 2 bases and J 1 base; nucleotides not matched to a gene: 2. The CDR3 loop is CASSLWDRANTEAFV. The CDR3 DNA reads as TGTGCCAGCAGTTTATGGGACAGGGCGAACACTGAAGCTTTCGTT.

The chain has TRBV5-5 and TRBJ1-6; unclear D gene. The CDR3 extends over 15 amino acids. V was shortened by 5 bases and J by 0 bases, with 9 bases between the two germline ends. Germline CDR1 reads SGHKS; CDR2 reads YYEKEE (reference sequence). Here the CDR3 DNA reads TGTGCCAGCAGGACCAAGGGCTCCTATAATTCACCCCTCCACTTT. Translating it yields CASRTKGSYNSPLHF. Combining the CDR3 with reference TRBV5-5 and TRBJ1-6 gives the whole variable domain DAGVTQSPTHLIKTRGQQVTLRCSPISGHKSVSWYQQVLGQGPQFIFQYYEKEERGRGNFPDRFSARQFPNYSSELNVNALLLGDSALYLCASRTKGSYNSPLHFGNGTRLTVT.

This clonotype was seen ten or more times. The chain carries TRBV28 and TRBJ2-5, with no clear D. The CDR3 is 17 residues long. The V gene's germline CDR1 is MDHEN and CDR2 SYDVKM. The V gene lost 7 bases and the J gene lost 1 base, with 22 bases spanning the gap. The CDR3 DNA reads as TGTGCCAGCACCCCCCCGGCCGGACCGAGAGTCCAAGAGACCCAGTACTTC. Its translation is CASTPPAGPRVQETQYF.

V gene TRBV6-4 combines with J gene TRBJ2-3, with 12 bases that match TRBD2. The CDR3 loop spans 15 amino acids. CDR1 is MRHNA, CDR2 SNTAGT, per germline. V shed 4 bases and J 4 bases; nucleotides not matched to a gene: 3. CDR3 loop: CASSAASGGADTQYF. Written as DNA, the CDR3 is TGTGCCAGCAGTGCCGCTAGCGGGGGGGCAGATACGCAGTATTTT.